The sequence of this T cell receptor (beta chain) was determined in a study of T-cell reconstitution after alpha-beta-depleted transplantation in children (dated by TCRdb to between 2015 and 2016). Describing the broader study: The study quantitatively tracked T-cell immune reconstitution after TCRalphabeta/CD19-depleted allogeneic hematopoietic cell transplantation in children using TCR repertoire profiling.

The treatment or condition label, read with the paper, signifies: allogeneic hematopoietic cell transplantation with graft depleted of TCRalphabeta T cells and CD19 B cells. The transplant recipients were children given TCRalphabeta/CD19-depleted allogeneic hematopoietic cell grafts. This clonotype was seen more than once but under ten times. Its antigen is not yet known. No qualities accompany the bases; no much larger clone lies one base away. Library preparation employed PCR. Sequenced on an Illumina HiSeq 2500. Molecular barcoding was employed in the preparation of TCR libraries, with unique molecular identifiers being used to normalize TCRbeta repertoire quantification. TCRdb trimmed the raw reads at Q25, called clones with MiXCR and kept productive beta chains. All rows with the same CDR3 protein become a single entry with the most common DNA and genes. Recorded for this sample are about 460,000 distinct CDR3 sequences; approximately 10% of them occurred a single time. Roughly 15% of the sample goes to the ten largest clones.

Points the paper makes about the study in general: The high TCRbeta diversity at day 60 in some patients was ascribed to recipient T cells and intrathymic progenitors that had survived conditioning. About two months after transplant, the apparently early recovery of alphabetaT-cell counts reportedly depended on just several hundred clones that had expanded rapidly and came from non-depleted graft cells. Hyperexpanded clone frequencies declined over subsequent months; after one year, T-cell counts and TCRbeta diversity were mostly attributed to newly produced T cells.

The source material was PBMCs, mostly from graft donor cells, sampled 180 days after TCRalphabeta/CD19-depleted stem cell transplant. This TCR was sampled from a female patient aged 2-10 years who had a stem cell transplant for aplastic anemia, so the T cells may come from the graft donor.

CDR3 loop: CATSRDRERSYEQYF. The DNA is TGTGCCACCAGCAGAGATCGGGAGCGCTCCTACGAGCAGTACTTC. The chain employs TRBV15 and TRBJ2-7; TRBD2 is a possible D gene, resting on 6 matching bases. The CDR3 sequence holds 15 residues, the cysteine and phenylalanine included. Only the CDR3 part of the read is kept: 45 bases, read in frame from the first base. Cut back by 0 bases and 0 bases, the V and J ends lie 9 bases apart. In the germline V gene (reference sequence), CDR1 corresponds to LNHNV and CDR2 to YYDKDF. Here the CDR3 is joined to the reference TRBV15 and TRBJ2-7 genes, and the full variable domain is: DAMVIQNPRYQVTQFGKPVTLSCSQTLNHNVMYWYQQKSSQAPKLLFHYYDKDFNNEADTPDNFQSRRPNTSFCFLDIRSPGLGDTAMYLCATSRDRERSYEQYFGPGTRLTVT.